This T cell receptor (beta chain) was found in a study of CD8+ T cells in alopecia areata (dated by TCRdb to the late 2010s). A note on the overall study: Treated patients were enrolled in an open-label pilot trial of oral tofacitinib, 5 to 10 mg twice daily, for moderate-to-severe alopecia areata. Scalp tissue and sorted CD4+ and CD8+ peripheral blood T cells from patchy and totalis/universalis alopecia areata patients and from healthy controls were covered by human TCRbeta sequencing. Biopsies were taken from tofacitinib-treated patients at baseline and again at 4 and 24 weeks into treatment, and several of those patients also had a later scalp biopsy. TCRbeta CDR3 regions were amplified by immunoSEQ multiplex PCR using 35 Vbeta forward and 13 Jbeta reverse primers. RNA was extracted with the PAXgene miRNA kit for fixed scalp, the miRNeasy kit for PBMCs, and the RNeasy kit for mouse skin. Scalp clonality was compared among normal scalp (n=4), patchy alopecia areata scalp (n=8), and alopecia totalis/universalis scalp (n=8). In both human patients and the C3H/HeJ mouse model, the study applied high-throughput TCRbeta sequencing to look at T cell clonal expansion in alopecia areata. In treated patients, disease severity was measured using the SALT score, which gives the percentage of scalp surface area affected. Tofacitinib was given for 6 to 18 months, followed by 6 months of follow-up off drug to assess delayed response and recurrence. On the study overall, not on this receptor specifically: Because the treated cohort was small and included a single nonresponder, larger studies are needed to assess links between baseline CD8+ expansion and response. Shared TCR sequences between patients were less evident than in mice, which may be partly attributable to HLA diversity in the patient population. Resident alphabeta T cells in normal human skin are also sequenced, complicating scalp TCR repertoire analysis, unlike mouse skin dominated by gammadelta T cells. With tofacitinib, both scalp clonality and the number of expanded CD8+ clones among the top 100 scalp clones went down significantly. Compared with normal scalp, lesional scalp had higher clonality and more expanded CD8+ clones, particularly in alopecia totalis/universalis, a pattern that suggests antigenic drive. Many expanded lesional clones were found to persist in scalp and blood during tofacitinib treatment, and relapse after treatment cessation may be partly explained by this persistence.

Libraries were made using the immunoSEQ multiplex PCR assay. For TCR sequencing, RNA was extracted from every sample and reverse transcribed into cDNA to serve as template. SuperScript III was used to make first-strand cDNA, primed with a 2:1 mix of oligo-dT and random hexamers. A synthetic immune receptor repertoire was used to measure amplification bias, and any remaining bias was corrected computationally. The published analysis was carried out like this. After raw reads were preprocessed to remove errors, the CDR3 was defined following IMGT conventions as running from the conserved cysteine to phenylalanine. Clonality was computed as 1 minus the Shannon entropy, with the entropy normalized by log2 of the number of productive unique TCRs. Scalp TCRbeta sequences were cross-referenced with sorted blood CD4 and CD8 repertoires so that the CD4 or CD8 identity of scalp clones could be inferred. TCRdb's version of the immuneACCESS table is confined to in-frame rearrangements and falls short of the full clone set. An unresolved V gene accounts for under half of the shortfall where checked; the remainder is of unknown origin. Clonal size and the V and J genes are those of that table, whereas D and trimming came from the DNA. In this sample the table shows 95,000 to 150,000 clones, 50% to 55% of which occur a single time. 0.46% of the sample belongs to the ten largest clones.

This clone was observed a few times. Its antigen remains undetermined. Base quality data are lacking; no much larger clone is found one base away. Based on the germline V gene (reference sequence), the CDR1 and CDR2 sequences are SGHNT and YYREEE. The CDR3 runs 15 residues from the cysteine to the phenylalanine. CDR3 DNA is the only sequence kept; it has 45 bases, read in frame from the first base. Relative to germline, V is 0 bases shorter and J is 4 bases shorter, with 12 bases between their ends. Taken with the paper, the label for time point translates to: around 28 days on oral tofacitinib. What this sample's treatment or condition label stands for: oral pan-JAK inhibitor, 5-10 mg twice daily. From alopecia areata patients, peripheral blood was collected along with lesional scalp punch biopsies. PBMCs were isolated by density centrifugation and stained for CD3, CD4 and CD8, and CD4+ and CD8+ T cells were sorted on a FACSAria.

Material: CD4+ T cells sorted from blood, obtained at week 4, from a patient treated with tofacitinib. The TCR sequence derives from a human donor with alopecia areata. The chain links TRBV5-4 with TRBJ2-3; the D gene lacks a confident call. The CDR3 protein is CASSLGGYFADTQYF. The bases are TGTGCCAGCAGCTTGGGTGGCTATTTTGCAGATACGCAGTATTTT. The full variable domain, completed from the reference TRBV5-4 and TRBJ2-3 proteins outside the CDR3, reads ETGVTQSPTHLIKTRGQQVTLRCSSQSGHNTVSWYQQALGQGPQFIFQYYREEENGRGNFPPRFSGLQFPNYSSELNVNALELDDSALYLCASSLGGYFADTQYFGPGTRLTVL.